This T cell receptor (beta chain) was found in a study of blood T cells in healthy people across ages. The CDR3 sequence is 14 residues long. Germline V CDR1 and CDR2: DFQATT, SNEGSKA (reference sequence). With 2 bases removed from V and 6 bases from J, the gap between germline ends came to 15 bases. Overall study findings and caveats: More naive CD4+ cells and higher diversity were found in long-lived than in aged donors. While age rose, TCR beta diversity per million T cells dropped in a roughly linear way.

It was with a sample-barcoded 5' primer and a J-beta primer mix that a second PCR of roughly 7 to 12 cycles was run. TCRdb recomputed calls from the 5' RACE reads with MiXCR, one row per CDR3 protein. The table has approximately 800,000 distinct CDR3 sequences, 56% seen once. Note on this clonotype: Its antigen is not known.

This TCR derives from a man aged 35-49 years in good health. The chain recombines TRBV20-1 with TRBJ2-3, with a weak D call TRBD2 (6 bases). Specimen: blood. CDR3 sequence: CSARYSAGWDTQYF. CDR3 nucleotides: TGCAGTGCTAGATACTCTGCGGGATGGGATACGCAGTATTTT.